This T cell receptor (beta chain) was identified during a study of persistence of HIV-infected CD4 T cells. Study context: Donors had been on suppressive ART for a median of 8 years.

V lost 3 bases, J lost 1 base, and 12 bases lay in between. Germline lookup yields CDR1 GTSNPN and CDR2 SVGIG (reference sequence). This CDR3 is 14 amino acids long. Nonspecific anti-CD3/anti-CD28 bead stimulation represents the broad CD4+ T cell repertoire. Sorting of responding CD4+ T cells relied on upregulated CD40 ligand together with CD69. Before stimulation, PBMCs underwent CD8+ T cell depletion. Sequencing used immunoSEQ version 4 in survey mode. Each sample used up to 1 ug genomic DNA diluted to roughly 10 ng/uL. TCRdb keeps only in-frame clones here, not all; method: immunoSEQ multiplex PCR. This table holds about 40,000 clones, roughly 87% found once. The study's findings and limits: CMV- and Gag-responding cells had lower TCRbeta richness than CD3/CD28-responding cells.

A remark on this clone: Its antigen remains unidentified.

This specimen consisted of CD4+ T cells sorted from PBMCs after roughly 18-hour stimulation, obtained from a patient who received antiretroviral therapy. The TCR sequence derives from an adult man with HIV who was CMV-seropositive. The chain links TRBV30 to TRBJ2-5; TRBD1 is a possible D gene (7 bases). CDR3 loop: CAWRRQGGQETQYF. In DNA, the CDR3 is TGTGCCTGGAGGCGGCAGGGGGGCCAAGAGACCCAGTACTTC.